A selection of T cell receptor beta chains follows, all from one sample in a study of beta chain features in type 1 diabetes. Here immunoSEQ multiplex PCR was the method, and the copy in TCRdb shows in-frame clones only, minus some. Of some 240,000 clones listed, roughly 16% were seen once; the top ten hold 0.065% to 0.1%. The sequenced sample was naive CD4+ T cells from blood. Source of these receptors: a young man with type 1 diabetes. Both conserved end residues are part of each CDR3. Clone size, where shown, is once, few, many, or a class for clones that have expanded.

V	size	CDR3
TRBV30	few	CAWSVGWTGRSGANVLTF
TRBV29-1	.	CSAPSGGGGFRDEQFF
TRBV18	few	CATQTQRGPSYEQYF
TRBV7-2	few	CASSLQVLYEQYF
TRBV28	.	CASSPGQASGNTIYF
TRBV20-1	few	CSARVPGEQFF
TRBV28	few	CASSLPQNTEAFF
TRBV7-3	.	CASSARTSGRDTQYF
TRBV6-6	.	CASKDSEYEQYF
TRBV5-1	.	CASSLTGLRSNEQFF
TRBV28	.	CASSSPNTGELFF
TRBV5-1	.	CASSLGHTGELFF
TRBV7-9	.	CASSSRRLGSETQYF
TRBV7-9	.	CASSVSGRAHEQYF
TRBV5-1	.	CASSFRSSNEQFF
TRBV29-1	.	CSAARGGLVETQYF
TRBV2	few	CASRAYEQYF
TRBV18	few	CASSRAFYNEQFF
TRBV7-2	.	CASSLAQGGLGNTIYF
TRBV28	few	CASSLRGGTDTQYF
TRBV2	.	CASSGTGRPYEQYF
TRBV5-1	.	CASGDGNYGYTF
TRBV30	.	CAWDRSYGYTF